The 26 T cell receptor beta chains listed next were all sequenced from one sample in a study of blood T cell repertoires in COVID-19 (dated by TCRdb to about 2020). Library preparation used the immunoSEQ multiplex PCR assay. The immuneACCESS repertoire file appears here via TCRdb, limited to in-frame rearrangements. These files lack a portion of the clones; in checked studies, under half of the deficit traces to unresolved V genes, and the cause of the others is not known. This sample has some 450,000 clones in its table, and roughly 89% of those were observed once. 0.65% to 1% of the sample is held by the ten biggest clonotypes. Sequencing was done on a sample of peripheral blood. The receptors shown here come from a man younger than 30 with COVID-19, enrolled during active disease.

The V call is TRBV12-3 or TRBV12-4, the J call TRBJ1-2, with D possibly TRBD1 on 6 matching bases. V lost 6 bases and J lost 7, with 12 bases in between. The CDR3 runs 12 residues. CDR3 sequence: CASSRTEGGYTF. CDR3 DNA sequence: TGTGCCAGCAGCAGGACAGAAGGTGGCTACACCTTC.

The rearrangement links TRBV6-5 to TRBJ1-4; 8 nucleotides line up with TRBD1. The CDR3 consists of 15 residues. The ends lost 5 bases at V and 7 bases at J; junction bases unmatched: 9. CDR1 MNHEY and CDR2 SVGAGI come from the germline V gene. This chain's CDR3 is CASSPRTGPFEKLFF. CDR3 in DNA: TGTGCCAGCAGTCCCCGGACAGGGCCTTTTGAAAAACTGTTTTTT.

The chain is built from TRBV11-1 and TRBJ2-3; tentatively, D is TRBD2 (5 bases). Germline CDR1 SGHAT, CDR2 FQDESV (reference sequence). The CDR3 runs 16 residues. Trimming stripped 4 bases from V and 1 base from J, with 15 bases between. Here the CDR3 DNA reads TGTGCCAGCAGCTCGACACTTACGAGGGGCACAGATACGCAGTATTTT. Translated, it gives CASSSTLTRGTDTQYF.

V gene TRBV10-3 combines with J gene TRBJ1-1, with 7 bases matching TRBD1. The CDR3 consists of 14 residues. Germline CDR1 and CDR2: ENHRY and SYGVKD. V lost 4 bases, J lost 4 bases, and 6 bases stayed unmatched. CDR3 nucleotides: TGTGCCATCAGTGGAAGACAGGGAGGCACTGAAGCTTTCTTT. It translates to CAISGRQGGTEAFF.

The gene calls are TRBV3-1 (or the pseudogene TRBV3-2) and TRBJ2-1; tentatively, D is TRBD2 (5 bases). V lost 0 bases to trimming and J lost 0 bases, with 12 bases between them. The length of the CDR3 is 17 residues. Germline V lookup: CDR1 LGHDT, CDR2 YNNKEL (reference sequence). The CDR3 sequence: CASSQEVKRSSYNEQFF. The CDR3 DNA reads TGTGCCAGCAGCCAAGAGGTGAAGCGGAGCTCCTACAATGAGCAGTTCTTC.

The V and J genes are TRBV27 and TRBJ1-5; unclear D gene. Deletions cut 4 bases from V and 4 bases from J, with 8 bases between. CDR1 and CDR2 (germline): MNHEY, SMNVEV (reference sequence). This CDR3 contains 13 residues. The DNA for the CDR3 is TGTGCCAGCAGTTCGGGGTGGAATCAGCCCCAGCATTTT. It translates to CASSSGWNQPQHF.

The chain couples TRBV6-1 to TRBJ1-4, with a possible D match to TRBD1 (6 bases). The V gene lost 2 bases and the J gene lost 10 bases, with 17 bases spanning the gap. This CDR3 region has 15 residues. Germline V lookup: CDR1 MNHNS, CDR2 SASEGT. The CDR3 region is CASSESVPGDGKLFF. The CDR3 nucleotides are TGTGCCAGCAGTGAATCCGTCCCAGGGGATGGAAAACTGTTTTTT.

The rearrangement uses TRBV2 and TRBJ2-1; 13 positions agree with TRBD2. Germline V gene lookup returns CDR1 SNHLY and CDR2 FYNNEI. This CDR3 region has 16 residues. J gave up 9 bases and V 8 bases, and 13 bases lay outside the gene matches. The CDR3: CASGPLAGGPISEQFF. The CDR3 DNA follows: TGTGCCAGCGGACCACTAGCGGGGGGGCCGATTAGTGAGCAGTTCTTC.

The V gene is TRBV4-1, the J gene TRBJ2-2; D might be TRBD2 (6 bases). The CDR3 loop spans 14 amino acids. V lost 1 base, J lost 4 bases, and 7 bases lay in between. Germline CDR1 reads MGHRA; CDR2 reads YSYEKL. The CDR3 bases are TGCGCCAGCAGCCAAGTGGGGGGCACCGGGGAGCTGTTTTTT. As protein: CASSQVGGTGELFF.

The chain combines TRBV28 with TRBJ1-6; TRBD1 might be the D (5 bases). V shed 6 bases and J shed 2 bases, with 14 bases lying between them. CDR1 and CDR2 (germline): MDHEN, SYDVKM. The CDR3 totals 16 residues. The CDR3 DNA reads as TGTGCCAGCAGGACCCCGGGGGGTACCTATAATTCACCCCTCCACTTT. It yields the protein CASRTPGGTYNSPLHF. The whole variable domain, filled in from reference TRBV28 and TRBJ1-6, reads DVKVTQSSRYLVKRTGEKVFLECVQDMDHENMFWYRQDPGLGLRLIYFSYDVKMKEKGDIPEGYSVSREKKERFSLILESASTNQTSMYLCASRTPGGTYNSPLHFGNGTRLTVT.

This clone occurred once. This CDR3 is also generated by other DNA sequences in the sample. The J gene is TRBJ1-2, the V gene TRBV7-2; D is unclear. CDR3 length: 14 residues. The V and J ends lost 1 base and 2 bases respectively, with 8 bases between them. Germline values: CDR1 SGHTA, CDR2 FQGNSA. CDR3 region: CASSLVGGNYGYTF. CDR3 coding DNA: TGTGCCAGCAGCTTAGTTGGAGGGAACTATGGCTACACCTTC.

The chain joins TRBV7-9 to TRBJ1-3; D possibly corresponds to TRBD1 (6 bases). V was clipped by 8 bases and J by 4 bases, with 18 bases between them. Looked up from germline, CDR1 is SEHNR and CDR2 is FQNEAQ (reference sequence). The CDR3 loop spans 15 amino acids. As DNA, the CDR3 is TGTGCCAGCGGTGGGGGGGCCCCAACCGGAAACACCATATATTTT. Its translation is CASGGGAPTGNTIYF.

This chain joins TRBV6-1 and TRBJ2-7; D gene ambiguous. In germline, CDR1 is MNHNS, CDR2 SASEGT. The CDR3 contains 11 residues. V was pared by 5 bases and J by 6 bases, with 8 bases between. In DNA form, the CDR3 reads TGTGCCAGCAGTCAGGCCCGCGAGCAGTACTTC. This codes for CASSQAREQYF.

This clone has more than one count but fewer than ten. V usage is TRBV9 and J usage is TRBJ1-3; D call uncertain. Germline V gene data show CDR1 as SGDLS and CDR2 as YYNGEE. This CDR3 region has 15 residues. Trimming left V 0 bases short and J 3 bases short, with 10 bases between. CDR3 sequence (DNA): TGTGCCAGCAGCGTAGACGTAGGGAGTGGAAACACCATATATTTT. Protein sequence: CASSVDVGSGNTIYF. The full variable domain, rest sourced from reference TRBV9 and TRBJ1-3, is DSGVTQTPKHLITATGQRVTLRCSPRSGDLSVYWYQQSLDQGLQFLIQYYNGEERAKGNILERFSAQQFPDLHSELNLSSLELGDSALYFCASSVDVGSGNTIYFGEGSWLTVV.

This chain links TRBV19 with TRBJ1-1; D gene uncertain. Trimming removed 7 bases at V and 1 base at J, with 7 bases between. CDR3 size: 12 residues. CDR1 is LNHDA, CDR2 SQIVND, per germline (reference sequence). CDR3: CASKAGNTEAFF. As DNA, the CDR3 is TGTGCCAGTAAAGCAGGGAACACTGAAGCTTTCTTT.

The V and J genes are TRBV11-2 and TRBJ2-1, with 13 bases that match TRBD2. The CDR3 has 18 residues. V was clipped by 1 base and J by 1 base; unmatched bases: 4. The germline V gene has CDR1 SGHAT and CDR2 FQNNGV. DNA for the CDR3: TGTGCCAGCAGCTTAGGACTAGCGGGGGGTCTTTCCTACAATGAGCAGTTCTTC. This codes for CASSLGLAGGLSYNEQFF. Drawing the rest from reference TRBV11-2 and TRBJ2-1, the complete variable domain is EAGVAQSPRYKIIEKRQSVAFWCNPISGHATLYWYQQILGQGPKLLIQFQNNGVVDDSQLPKDRFSAERLKGVDSTLKIQPAKLEDSAVYLCASSLGLAGGLSYNEQFFGPGTRLTVL.

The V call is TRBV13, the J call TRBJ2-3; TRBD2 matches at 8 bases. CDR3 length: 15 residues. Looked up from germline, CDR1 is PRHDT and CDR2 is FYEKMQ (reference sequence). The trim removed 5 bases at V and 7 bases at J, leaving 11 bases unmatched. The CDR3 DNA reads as TGTGCCAGCAGCCCGGCGGGGGGCGCTCGAAATACGCAGTATTTT. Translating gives CASSPAGGARNTQYF. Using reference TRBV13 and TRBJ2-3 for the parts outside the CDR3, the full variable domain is AAGVIQSPRHLIKEKRETATLKCYPIPRHDTVYWYQQGPGQDPQFLISFYEKMQSDKGSIPDRFSAQQFSDYHSELNMSSLELGDSALYFCASSPAGGARNTQYFGPGTRLTVL.

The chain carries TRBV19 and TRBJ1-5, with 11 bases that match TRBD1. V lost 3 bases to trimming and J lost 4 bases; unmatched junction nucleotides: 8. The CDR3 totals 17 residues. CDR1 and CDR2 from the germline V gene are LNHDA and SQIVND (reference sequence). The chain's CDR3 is CASSILPGQGENQPQHF. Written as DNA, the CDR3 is TGTGCCAGTAGTATCTTACCGGGACAGGGGGAGAATCAGCCCCAGCATTTT.

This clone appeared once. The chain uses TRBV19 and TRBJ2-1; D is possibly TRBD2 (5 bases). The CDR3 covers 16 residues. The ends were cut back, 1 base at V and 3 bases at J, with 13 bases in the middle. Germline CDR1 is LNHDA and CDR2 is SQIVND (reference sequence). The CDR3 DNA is TGTGCCAGTAGTATAGCAACTAGATCCCTCTACAATGAGCAGTTCTTC. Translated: CASSIATRSLYNEQFF.

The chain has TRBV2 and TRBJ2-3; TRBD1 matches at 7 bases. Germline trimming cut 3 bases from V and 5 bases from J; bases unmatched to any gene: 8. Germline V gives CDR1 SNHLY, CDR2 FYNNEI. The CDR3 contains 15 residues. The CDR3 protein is CASSDGEGAGDTQYF. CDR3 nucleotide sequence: TGTGCCAGCAGTGACGGCGAGGGGGCGGGAGATACGCAGTATTTT.

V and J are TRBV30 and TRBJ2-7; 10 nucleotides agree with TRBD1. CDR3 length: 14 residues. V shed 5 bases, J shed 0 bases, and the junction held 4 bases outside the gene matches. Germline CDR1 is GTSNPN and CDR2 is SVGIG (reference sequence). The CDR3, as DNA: TGTGCCTGGCGACAGGGGGCGGGCTCCTACGAGCAGTACTTC. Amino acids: CAWRQGAGSYEQYF.

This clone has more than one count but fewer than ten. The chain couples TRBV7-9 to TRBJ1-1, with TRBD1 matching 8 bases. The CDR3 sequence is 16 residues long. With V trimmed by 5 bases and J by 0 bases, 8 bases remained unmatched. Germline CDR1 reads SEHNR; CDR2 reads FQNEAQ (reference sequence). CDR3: CASSGQGLAVNTEAFF. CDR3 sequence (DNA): TGTGCCAGCAGCGGACAGGGCTTGGCCGTGAACACTGAAGCTTTCTTT.

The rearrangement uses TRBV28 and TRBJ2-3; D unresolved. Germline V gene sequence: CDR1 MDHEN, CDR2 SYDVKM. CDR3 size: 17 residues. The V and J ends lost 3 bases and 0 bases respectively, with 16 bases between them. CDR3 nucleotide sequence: TGTGCCAGCAGTTTGCAGGCCCCCCTGATTAGCACAGATACGCAGTATTTT. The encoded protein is CASSLQAPLISTDTQYF.

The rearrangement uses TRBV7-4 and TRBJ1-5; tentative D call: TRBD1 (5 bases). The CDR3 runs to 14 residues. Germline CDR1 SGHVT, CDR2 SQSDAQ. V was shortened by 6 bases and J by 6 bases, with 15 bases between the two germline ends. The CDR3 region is CASSLGLGGQPQHF. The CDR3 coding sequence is TGTGCCAGCAGTTTGGGACTAGGTGGTCAGCCCCAGCATTTT.

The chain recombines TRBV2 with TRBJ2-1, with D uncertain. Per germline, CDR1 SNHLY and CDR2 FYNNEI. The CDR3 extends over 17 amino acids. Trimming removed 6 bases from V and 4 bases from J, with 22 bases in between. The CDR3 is CASRHTMSSRNYNEQFF. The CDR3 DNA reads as TGTGCCAGCAGGCATACTATGTCGAGTAGGAATTACAATGAGCAGTTCTTC.

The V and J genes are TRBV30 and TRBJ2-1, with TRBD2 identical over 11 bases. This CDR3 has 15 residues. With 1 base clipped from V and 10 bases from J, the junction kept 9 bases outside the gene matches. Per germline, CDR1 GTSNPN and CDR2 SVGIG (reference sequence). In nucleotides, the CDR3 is TGTGCCTGGAGTGGAGGGTCACTAGCGGGAGAAGAGCAGTTCTTC. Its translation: CAWSGGSLAGEEQFF.